The 30 T cell receptor beta chains in this list originate from one sample, sequenced in a study of cytomegalovirus exposure and HLA in healthy donors. Using immunoSEQ multiplex PCR, the repertoire was profiled, and TCRdb retains in-frame clones only, with some absent. Among 170,000 or so clones listed, roughly 84% were seen once. The sequenced sample consisted of PBMCs. These receptors were obtained from a woman aged 18-30 years in good health and CMV-seropositive.

The rearrangement uses TRBV5-1 and TRBJ2-7, with D tentatively TRBD1 (6 bases). The CDR3 sequence is 13 residues long. Germline V lookup: CDR1 SGHRS, CDR2 YFSETQ. The V gene lost 1 base and the J gene lost 4 bases, with 9 bases spanning the gap. In nucleotides, the CDR3 is TGCGCCAGCAGCTTGAGGGACATGTACGAGCAGTACTTC. Translation: CASSLRDMYEQYF.

The V and J genes are TRBV9 and TRBJ2-7, with TRBD2 matching 8 bases. Germline loops: CDR1 SGDLS, CDR2 YYNGEE. Trimming took 3 bases from V and 5 from J; bases not matched to a gene: 7. The CDR3 contains 14 residues. The CDR3 protein is CASSAGLGIHEQYF. CDR3 sequence (DNA): TGTGCCAGCAGCGCGGGACTAGGGATCCACGAGCAGTACTTC.

This clone was seen a handful of times. This chain uses TRBV19 with TRBJ2-3; no clear D gene. The germline V and J ends were trimmed by 0 bases and 4 bases, with 8 bases remaining between them. CDR1 is LNHDA and CDR2 is SQIVND in the germline V gene (reference sequence). The CDR3 has 14 residues. For the CDR3, the DNA is TGTGCCAGTAGTATAGAGGTCAGCGCAGATACGCAGTATTTT. It encodes CASSIEVSADTQYF.

CDR3 coding DNA: TGTGCCAGCAGCTTAGGAGGGGCCGCTGAAGCTTTCTTT. Encoded protein: CASSLGGAAEAFF. The J gene is TRBJ1-1, the V gene TRBV5-6; possibly TRBD1 for D (5 bases). V was clipped by 2 bases and J by 6 bases, with 11 bases between them. CDR1 is SGHDT, CDR2 YYEEEE, per germline. The CDR3 covers 13 residues.

In nucleotides, the CDR3 is TGCAGCTGGTTAGGGGCAGAAGAAAAACTGTTTTTT. Translation gives CSWLGAEEKLFF. This chain joins TRBV29-1 and TRBJ1-4, with D tentatively TRBD1 (5 bases). Germline-derived CDR1 and CDR2 are SQVTM and ANQGSEA. The V and J ends lost 8 bases and 8 bases respectively, with 15 bases between them. The CDR3 contains 12 residues.

The genes are TRBV5-4 and TRBJ1-4; 7 positions agree with TRBD1. Germline V gene lookup returns CDR1 SGHNT and CDR2 YYREEE (reference sequence). The V gene end was trimmed by 4 bases and the J gene end by 8 bases; junction bases not matched to a gene: 14. The CDR3 loop spans 16 amino acids. CDR3 DNA: TGTGCCAGCAGCCACGCACCGGGACAGCGGAGGGAAAAACTGTTTTTT. Translation: CASSHAPGQRREKLFF. The whole variable domain, filled in from reference TRBV5-4 and TRBJ1-4, reads ETGVTQSPTHLIKTRGQQVTLRCSSQSGHNTVSWYQQALGQGPQFIFQYYREEENGRGNFPPRFSGLQFPNYSSELNVNALELDDSALYLCASSHAPGQRREKLFFGSGTQLSVL.

The gene calls are TRBV4-3 and TRBJ1-5, with D perhaps TRBD1 (5 bases). Trimming stripped 0 bases from V and 3 bases from J, with 15 bases between. CDR3 size: 17 residues. Germline CDR1 is LGHNA and CDR2 is YSLEER. CDR3 nucleotides: TGCGCCAGCAGCCAAGATTTCGCGGGGGGACTCAATCAGCCCCAGCATTTT. Translated: CASSQDFAGGLNQPQHF.

The chain is built from TRBV4-2 and TRBJ2-2, with unresolved D. CDR1 LGHNA and CDR2 YNFKEQ come from the germline V gene. CDR3 length: 15 amino acids. V was clipped by 0 bases and J by 5 bases, with 10 bases between them. The CDR3 nucleotides are TGTGCCAGCAGCCAAGAGGGTTCCGGGACCGGGGAGCTGTTTTTT. Amino acid sequence: CASSQEGSGTGELFF.

CDR3 loop: CASSLGLRTVSLQNYGYTF. DNA for the CDR3: TGCGCCAGCAGCTTGGGGCTTAGGACAGTCTCTCTCCAGAACTATGGCTACACCTTC. This chain uses TRBV5-1 with TRBJ1-2; D is perhaps TRBD1 (6 bases). Trimming left V 0 bases short and J 2 bases short, with 23 bases between. The CDR3 consists of 19 residues. Germline V gene sequence: CDR1 SGHRS, CDR2 YFSETQ.

The chain carries TRBV6-5 and TRBJ1-1; D perhaps matches TRBD1 (5 bases). Germline values: CDR1 MNHEY, CDR2 SVGAGI. This CDR3 has 11 residues. V lost 8 bases and J 4 bases, leaving 8 bases between the germline ends. CDR3 amino acids: CASGALTEAFF. CDR3 in DNA: TGTGCCAGCGGGGCTCTCACTGAAGCTTTCTTT.

The rearrangement joins TRBV5-1 to TRBJ2-2; 9 positions match TRBD1. V lost 5 bases and J lost 5; bases outside the gene matches: 10. The CDR3 totals 16 residues. Per the germline V gene, CDR1 is SGHRS and CDR2 is YFSETQ. CDR3: CASRPRDRVRTGELFF. CDR3 DNA: TGCGCCAGCAGACCACGGGACAGGGTCCGAACCGGGGAGCTGTTTTTT. The whole variable domain, remainder taken from reference TRBV5-1 and TRBJ2-2, is KAGVTQTPRYLIKTRGQQVTLSCSPISGHRSVSWYQQTPGQGLQFLFEYFSETQRNKGNFPGRFSGRQFSNSRSEMNVSTLELGDSALYLCASRPRDRVRTGELFFGEGSRLTVL.

The chain is built from TRBV10-2 and TRBJ2-1, with 12 bases matching TRBD2. This CDR3 spans 15 amino acids. CDR1 and CDR2 (germline): WSHSY, SAAADI. Trimming at V came to 4 bases and at J to 8 bases, leaving 6 bases not matched to a gene. CDR3: CASSVLAGGPHEQFF. DNA for the CDR3: TGCGCCAGCAGTGTACTAGCGGGGGGCCCCCATGAGCAGTTCTTC.

The chain links TRBV6-6 to TRBJ1-1; 9 nucleotides match TRBD1. This CDR3 is 14 amino acids long. V gave up 6 bases and J gave up 5 bases; unmatched junction bases: 7. Germline CDR1 and CDR2: MNHNY and SVGAGI (reference sequence). CDR3 sequence: CASSSRDRETEAFF. The CDR3 DNA reads TGTGCCAGCAGCAGCCGGGACAGGGAGACTGAAGCTTTCTTT.

The V call is TRBV5-5, the J call TRBJ2-7, with a possible D match to TRBD2 (7 bases). CDR1 is SGHKS and CDR2 is YYEKEE in the germline V gene (reference sequence). The CDR3 has 14 residues. V shed 3 bases and J shed 4 bases, with 14 bases lying between them. The CDR3 reads CASSSLGGPYEQYF. The CDR3 region has the DNA TGTGCCAGCAGCTCTTTGGGGGGGCCTTACGAGCAGTACTTC.

This clone was observed once. The rearrangement uses TRBV2 and TRBJ2-2; 8 nucleotides agree with TRBD2. This CDR3 has 17 amino acids. Germline CDR1 and CDR2: SNHLY and FYNNEI. V gave up 4 bases and J gave up 1 base; unmatched junction bases: 8. Here the CDR3 DNA reads TGTGCCAGCAGTGTCTTTGCGGGGGGTCGGAACACCGGGGAGCTGTTTTTT. Protein sequence: CASSVFAGGRNTGELFF.

This clone was seen just once. The rearrangement links TRBV5-1 to TRBJ1-1; weak D call: TRBD1 (6 bases). With 0 bases removed from V and 0 bases from J, the gap between germline ends came to 9 bases. The CDR3 sequence is 15 residues long. CDR1 SGHRS and CDR2 YFSETQ come from the germline V gene. CDR3 bases: TGCGCCAGCAGCTTGGAAGGGGGTGTGAACACTGAAGCTTTCTTT. Its protein product is CASSLEGGVNTEAFF.

The rearrangement joins TRBV19 to TRBJ2-3; perhaps TRBD1 as D (6 bases). V was cut by 1 base and J by 0 bases, with 8 bases left in between. This CDR3 region has 15 residues. CDR1 and CDR2 from the germline V gene are LNHDA and SQIVND (reference sequence). The CDR3: CASSIGTASTDTQYF. For the CDR3, the DNA is TGTGCCAGTAGTATAGGGACAGCTAGCACAGATACGCAGTATTTT.

V usage is TRBV4-2 and J usage is TRBJ2-1; the match to TRBD2 covers 8 bases. Trimming at V came to 0 bases and at J to 10 bases, leaving 8 bases not matched to a gene. The CDR3 loop spans 15 amino acids. Germline assignment: CDR1 LGHNA and CDR2 YNFKEQ. CDR3 residues: CASSQERASGGEQFF. CDR3 sequence (DNA): TGTGCCAGCAGCCAAGAACGAGCGAGCGGGGGCGAGCAGTTCTTC.

The CDR3 protein is CASSEGGVGQPQHF. The CDR3 bases are TGTGCCAGCAGTGAAGGGGGGGTCGGACAGCCCCAGCATTTT. The rearrangement uses TRBV6-1 and TRBJ1-5; tentatively, D is TRBD1 (5 bases). This CDR3 is 14 amino acids long. Germline-derived CDR1 and CDR2 are MNHNS and SASEGT. Trimming removed 1 base at V and 7 bases at J, with 11 bases between.

The chain couples TRBV11-2 to TRBJ1-1; D unresolved. The CDR3 sequence is 12 residues long. CDR1 and CDR2 (germline): SGHAT, FQNNGV. V lost 11 bases, J lost 1 base, and 11 bases lay in between. The CDR3 DNA follows: TGTGCCTCGGGTAGAGGGAACACTGAAGCTTTCTTT. It is translated as CASGRGNTEAFF. Full variable domain (missing parts from reference TRBV11-2 and TRBJ1-1): EAGVAQSPRYKIIEKRQSVAFWCNPISGHATLYWYQQILGQGPKLLIQFQNNGVVDDSQLPKDRFSAERLKGVDSTLKIQPAKLEDSAVYLCASGRGNTEAFFGQGTRLTVV.

This chain joins TRBV27 and TRBJ1-4; TRBD1 matches 9 bases. The CDR3 runs 16 residues. Germline CDR1 MNHEY, CDR2 SMNVEV (reference sequence). Losses at the gene ends were 5 bases for V and 7 bases for J; bases not matched to a gene: 11. CDR3 region: CASSPHPGQGGEKLFF. In DNA, the CDR3 is TGTGCCAGCAGTCCGCATCCGGGACAGGGTGGTGAAAAACTGTTTTTT.

CDR3 in amino acids: CASSHAADTNYGYTF. The CDR3 nucleotides read TGCGCCAGCAGCCACGCTGCTGACACAAACTATGGCTACACCTTC. The V call is TRBV4-3, the J call TRBJ1-2; D is unclear. This CDR3 has 15 amino acids. V was cut by 3 bases and J by 2 bases, with 13 bases left in between. The germline gives CDR1 LGHNA, CDR2 YSLEER.

The chain uses TRBV7-2 and TRBJ2-3, with 8 nucleotides matching TRBD2. Germline CDR1 reads SGHTA; CDR2 reads FQGNSA. V lost 8 bases to trimming and J lost 8 bases; unmatched junction nucleotides: 6. This CDR3 region has 12 residues. The CDR3 spells CASGGGRGTQYF. Written as DNA, the CDR3 is TGTGCCAGCGGCGGGGGGCGAGGTACGCAGTATTTT.

This clone was picked up one time. This chain links TRBV5-4 with TRBJ2-7; no definite D call. Trimming took 2 bases from V and 2 from J, leaving 17 bases between them. The CDR3 spans 16 residues. Germline V lookup: CDR1 SGHNT, CDR2 YYREEE (reference sequence). DNA of the CDR3: TGTGCCAGCAGCTTTACTATACCCCGAAGTACCTACGAGCAGTACTTC. The encoded protein is CASSFTIPRSTYEQYF. Supplemented by reference TRBV5-4 and TRBJ2-7, the full variable domain reads ETGVTQSPTHLIKTRGQQVTLRCSSQSGHNTVSWYQQALGQGPQFIFQYYREEENGRGNFPPRFSGLQFPNYSSELNVNALELDDSALYLCASSFTIPRSTYEQYFGPGTRLTVT.

The V and J genes are TRBV18 and TRBJ1-2; D unclear. The CDR3 is 15 amino acids. The germline gives CDR1 KGHSH, CDR2 LQKENI. V was shortened by 3 bases and J by 1 base, with 12 bases between the two germline ends. In DNA form, the CDR3 reads TGTGCCAGCTCACCGAGCAGTCGACTTAACTATGGCTACACCTTC. Translated: CASSPSSRLNYGYTF.

This clone was seen a handful of times. This chain links TRBV5-6 with TRBJ2-7; tentatively, D is TRBD1 (6 bases). The V and J ends lost 4 bases and 1 base respectively, with 9 bases between them. CDR1 is SGHDT and CDR2 is YYEEEE in the germline V gene. This CDR3 spans 13 amino acids. CDR3 amino acids: CASSAGTSYEQYF. CDR3 nucleotides: TGTGCCAGCAGCGCCGGGACATCCTACGAGCAGTACTTC.

The rearrangement joins TRBV6-5 to TRBJ2-3, with D possibly TRBD2 on 7 matching bases. CDR3 length: 15 residues. In germline, CDR1 is MNHEY, CDR2 SVGAGI. Trimming took 2 bases from V and 0 from J, leaving 9 bases between them. CDR3 sequence: CASSYRGGSTDTQYF. Written as DNA, the CDR3 is TGTGCCAGCAGTTACCGCGGGGGCAGCACAGATACGCAGTATTTT.

The CDR3 sequence is CASSRRGHNSPLHF. CDR3 DNA sequence: TGTGCCAGCAGCCGACGGGGTCATAATTCACCCCTCCACTTT. This chain connects TRBV2 to TRBJ1-6; no clear D. CDR1 and CDR2 (germline): SNHLY, FYNNEI. Between the trimmed V and J ends, which lost 6 bases and 5 bases, there was a span of 11 bases. The CDR3 is made up of 14 amino acids. Full variable domain (missing parts from reference TRBV2 and TRBJ1-6): EPEVTQTPSHQVTQMGQEVILRCVPISNHLYFYWYRQILGQKVEFLVSFYNNEISEKSEIFDDQFSVERPDGSNFTLKIRSTKLEDSAMYFCASSRRGHNSPLHFGNGTRLTVT.

The rearrangement joins TRBV11-2 to TRBJ2-1; the D gene is possibly TRBD2 (5 bases). V was shortened by 10 bases and J by 0 bases, with 10 bases between the two germline ends. Germline loops: CDR1 SGHAT, CDR2 FQNNGV. The CDR3 covers 13 residues. This CDR3 is CAIEGNSYNEQFF. The CDR3, as DNA: TGTGCCATAGAGGGAAACTCCTACAATGAGCAGTTCTTC.

The chain uses TRBV9 and TRBJ1-2, with D maybe TRBD1 (6 bases). V was shortened by 7 bases and J by 4 bases, with 14 bases between the two germline ends. This CDR3 is 13 amino acids long. Germline V gene lookup returns CDR1 SGDLS and CDR2 YYNGEE. The CDR3, as DNA: TGTGCCAGCGGTTCGGGGGGCGCCTATGGCTACACCTTC. It translates to CASGSGGAYGYTF.